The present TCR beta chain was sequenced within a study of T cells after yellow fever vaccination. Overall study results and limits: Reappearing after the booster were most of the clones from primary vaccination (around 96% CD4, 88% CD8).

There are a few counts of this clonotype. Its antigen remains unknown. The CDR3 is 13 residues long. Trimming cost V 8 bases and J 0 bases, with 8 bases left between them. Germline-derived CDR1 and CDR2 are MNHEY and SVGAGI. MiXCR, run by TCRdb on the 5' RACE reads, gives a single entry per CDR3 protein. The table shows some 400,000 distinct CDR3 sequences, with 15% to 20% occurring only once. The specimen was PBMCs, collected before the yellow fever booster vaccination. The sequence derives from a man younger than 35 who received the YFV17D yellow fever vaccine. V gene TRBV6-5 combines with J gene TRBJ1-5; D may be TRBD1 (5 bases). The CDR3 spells CASGRVSNQPQHF. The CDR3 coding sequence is TGTGCCAGCGGCAGGGTTAGCAATCAGCCCCAGCATTTT.